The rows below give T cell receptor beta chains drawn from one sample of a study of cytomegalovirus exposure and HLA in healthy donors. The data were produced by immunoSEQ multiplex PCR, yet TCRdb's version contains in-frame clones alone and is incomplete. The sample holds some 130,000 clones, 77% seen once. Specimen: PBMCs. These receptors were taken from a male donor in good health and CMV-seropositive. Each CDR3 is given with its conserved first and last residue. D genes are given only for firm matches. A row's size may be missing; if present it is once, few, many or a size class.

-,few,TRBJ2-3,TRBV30,TGTGCCTGGAGTGGTAGTTTTAGTGATACGCAGTATTTT,CAWSGSFSDTQYF
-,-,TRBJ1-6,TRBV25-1,TGTGCCAGCACCCACGGGGCCTATAATTCACCCCTCCACTTT,CASTHGAYNSPLHF
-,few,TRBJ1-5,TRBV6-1,TGTGCCAGCAGTGAACAGGGATTCGTCGTCAGCCCCCAGCATTTT,CASSEQGFVVSPQHF
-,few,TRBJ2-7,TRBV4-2,TGTGCCAGCAGCCAAGGGCCGGGAGCCGAGCAGTACTTC,CASSQGPGAEQYF
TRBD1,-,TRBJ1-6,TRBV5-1,TGCGCCAGCAGAGATGCGACAGGGAGCTATAATTCACCCCTCCACTTT,CASRDATGSYNSPLHF
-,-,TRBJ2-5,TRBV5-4,TGTGCCAGCAGCTTGGACGGAGAGACCCAGTACTTC,CASSLDGETQYF
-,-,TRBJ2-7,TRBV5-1,TGCGCCAGCAGTGCGGACAGCCCCTCCTACGAGCAGTACTTC,CASSADSPSYEQYF
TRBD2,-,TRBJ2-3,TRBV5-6,TGTGCCAGCAGCAAGGGACTAGCGGGATCTCGCACAGATACGCAGTATTTT,CASSKGLAGSRTDTQYF
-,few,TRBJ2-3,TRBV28,TGTGCCAGCAGTTTATTAGTTCAGGGCACAGATACGCAGTATTTT,CASSLLVQGTDTQYF
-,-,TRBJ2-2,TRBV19,TGTGCCAGTACATCCCTGGGCACGGGAGGGGAGCTGTTTTTT,CASTSLGTGGELFF
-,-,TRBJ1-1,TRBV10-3,TGTGCCATCAGTGCGAACAGCCTGAACACTGAAGCTTTCTTT,CAISANSLNTEAFF
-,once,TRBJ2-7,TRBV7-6,TGTGCCAGCAGCTTAGGTACAGGACCGGAGCAGTACTTC,CASSLGTGPEQYF
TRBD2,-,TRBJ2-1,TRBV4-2,TGTGCCAGCAGCCAAGAGTTAGCGGGAGCTTACAATGAGCAGTTCTTC,CASSQELAGAYNEQFF
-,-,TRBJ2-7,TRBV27,TGTGCCAGCAGTCCCAGGACAGAATCCTACGAGCAGTACTTC,CASSPRTESYEQYF
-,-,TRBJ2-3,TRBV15,TGTGCCACCAGCAGAGATCAGAATACGCAGTATTTT,CATSRDQNTQYF
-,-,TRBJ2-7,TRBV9,TGTGCCAGCAGCGTAGCGACACAGGAAATCTACGAGCAGTACTTC,CASSVATQEIYEQYF
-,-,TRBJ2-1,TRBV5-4,TGTGCCAGCAGCTTGGGGCTAGCTGGCAATGAGCAGTTCTTC,CASSLGLAGNEQFF
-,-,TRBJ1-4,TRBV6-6,TGTGCCAGCAGCAAGAGGGCAACTAATGAAAAACTGTTTTTT,CASSKRATNEKLFF
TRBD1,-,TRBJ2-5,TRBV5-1,TGCGCCAGCAGCTTAAAGGGGGGACAGGGTGAGACCCAGTACTTC,CASSLKGGQGETQYF
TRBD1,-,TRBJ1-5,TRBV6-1,TGTGCCAGCAGTGAACAGGGGGGCAATCAGCCCCAGCATTTT,CASSEQGGNQPQHF
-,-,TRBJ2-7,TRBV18,TGTGCCAGCTCACCAGAGGAAAAGGAGCAGTACTTC,CASSPEEKEQYF
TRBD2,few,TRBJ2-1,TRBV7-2,TGTGCCACGAGGCTAGCGGGGCCCAATGAGCAGTTCTTC,CATRLAGPNEQFF
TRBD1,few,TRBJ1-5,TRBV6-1,TGTGCCAGCAGCCGACAGGGGGCGGTAGGGCAGCCCCAGCATTTT,CASSRQGAVGQPQHF
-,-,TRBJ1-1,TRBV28,TGTGCCAGCAGTTCCTGGGGGGGCGCAGGCACTGAAGCTTTCTTT,CASSSWGGAGTEAFF
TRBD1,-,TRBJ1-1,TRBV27,TGTGCCAGCAGAAGAGAGAGGACAGGCCCTGAAGCTTTCTTT,CASRRERTGPEAFF
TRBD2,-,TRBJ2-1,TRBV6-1,TGTGCCAGCAGTGGAACCGGACTAGCGGGGGTTTCCTACAATGAGCAGTTCTTC,CASSGTGLAGVSYNEQFF
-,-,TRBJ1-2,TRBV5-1,TGCGCCAGCAGCTTGGAACCGGGGGGCACCCAGAACTATGGCTACACCTTC,CASSLEPGGTQNYGYTF
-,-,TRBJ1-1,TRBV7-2,TGTGCCAGCAGCTTATACGCCGGCACTGAAGCTTTCTTT,CASSLYAGTEAFF